These T cell receptor beta chains were read from a single sample in a study of T cell repertoires in cytomegalovirus infection. TCRdb independently ran MiXCR on the reads; one entry per CDR3 protein. The sample shows tens of thousands of distinct CDR3 sequences, 4% of them seen only once. The sample consisted of PBMCs. Source of these receptors: a human donor in good health (CMV status not recorded). Some clones in this sample may be carry-over from other donors' samples. Each CDR3 is given with its conserved first and last residue. D genes are given only for firm matches. The size field is filled for only some rows; it gives once, few, many or a size class.

D,V,J,size,DNA,CDR3
TRBD2,TRBV20-1,TRBJ2-2,many,TGCAGTGCTAGAGCCAGCGGGAGAGACACCGGGGAGCTGTTTTTT,CSARASGRDTGELFF
NA,TRBV6-2/TRBV6-3,TRBJ1-1,many,TGTGCCAGCAGGCCCGCAGGGAAAACTGAAGCTTTCTTT,CASRPAGKTEAFF
NA,TRBV4-3,TRBJ2-7,many,TGCGCCAGCAGCCAAGAGTTAGAGTTAGAGCAGTACTTC,CASSQELELEQYF
NA,TRBV7-2,TRBJ2-3,many,TGTGCCAGCAGCCAAAGAAGAGGGGGGACAGATACGCAGTATTTT,CASSQRRGGTDTQYF
NA,TRBV4-2,TRBJ1-5,few,TGTGCCAGCAGCCAAGATAGGTCAGGGCGCGGTGGAATTAATCAGCCCCAGCATTTT,CASSQDRSGRGGINQPQHF
NA,TRBV7-2,TRBJ2-6,many,TGTGCCAGCAGCTCCCGGGCGGGGTCTGGGGCCAACGTCCTGACTTTC,CASSSRAGSGANVLTF
NA,TRBV20-1,TRBJ1-3,many,TGCAGTGCTAGATCCGGAACAAGAAACACCATATATTTT,CSARSGTRNTIYF
NA,TRBV6-2/TRBV6-3,TRBJ2-7,many,TGTGCCAGCAGGGAACAGGGCAGATACGAGCAGTACTTC,CASREQGRYEQYF
TRBD1,TRBV7-2,TRBJ2-3,many,TGTGCCAGCAGCTTAGAGGGGGCAGGCACAGATACGCAGTATTTT,CASSLEGAGTDTQYF
NA,TRBV7-8,TRBJ1-6,many,TGTGCCAGCAGCCAAGACCCGGGGGGCCCGAAAAATAATTCACCCCTCCACTTT,CASSQDPGGPKNNSPLHF
NA,TRBV7-2,TRBJ2-6,many,TGTGCCAGCAGCCCAGCTGCTGGGGCCAACGTCCTGACTTTC,CASSPAAGANVLTF
NA,TRBV20-1,TRBJ1-2,many,TGCGTCACTCCTGGTGGGGTTGGCTACACCTTC,CVTPGGVGYTF
NA,TRBV4-3,TRBJ1-2,NA,TGCGCCAGCAGCCCAAGACAGGCTGGCATCGGCTACACCTTC,CASSPRQAGIGYTF
NA,TRBV6-6,TRBJ2-5,many,TGTGCCAGCAGTGCGACTGGAACCCAGTACTTC,CASSATGTQYF
NA,TRBV20-1,TRBJ2-1,many,TGCAGTGCTAGTACCCTCGATGAGCAGTTCTTC,CSASTLDEQFF
NA,TRBV7-2,TRBJ2-7,many,TGTGCCAGCAGCTTAGATAGTTCAAGGCAGTACTTC,CASSLDSSRQYF
NA,TRBV7-9,TRBJ2-1,many,TGTGCCACCAGAGGACACTCCCTCCATGAGCAGTTCTTC,CATRGHSLHEQFF
TRBD2,TRBV11-3,TRBJ2-3,many,TGTGCCAGCAGCCTCGGAGGGCTAGCGGGGGTCGATACGCAGTATTTT,CASSLGGLAGVDTQYF
NA,TRBV7-2,TRBJ2-5,many,TGTGCCAGCAGCTTAGTTTGGAGCGGACAAGAGACCCAGTACTTC,CASSLVWSGQETQYF
NA,TRBV11-3,TRBJ2-1,many,TGTGCCAGCAGCTTAAGTACCAGTTTTGGGGGAAATAATGAGCAGTTCTTC,CASSLSTSFGGNNEQFF
NA,TRBV7-2,TRBJ1-2,many,TGTGCCAGCAGCTTAGCCGGGGGGGGGCTGGGCTATGGCTACACCTTC,CASSLAGGGLGYGYTF
NA,TRBV28,TRBJ1-5,many,TGTGCCAGCAGTCCGCAGGGGACGGGACCTAGCGGGTGGCCCCAGCATTTT,CASSPQGTGPSGWPQHF
NA,TRBV12-3/TRBV12-4,TRBJ2-1,many,TGTGCCAGCAGTTTTGAAGATTGGGGGGACAATGAGCAGTTCTTC,CASSFEDWGDNEQFF
TRBD1,TRBV7-6,TRBJ1-1,many,TGTGCCAGCAGCTTCGGGACAGCAAACACTGAAGCTTTCTTT,CASSFGTANTEAFF
TRBD1,TRBV7-3,TRBJ2-1,many,TGTGCCAGCAGCGCGCCGGGACAGTTCAATGAGCAGTTCTTC,CASSAPGQFNEQFF
TRBD1,TRBV6-5,TRBJ2-7,many,TGTGCCAGCAGTTCTCCAGGGGGACGGTACGAGCAGTACTTC,CASSSPGGRYEQYF
TRBD1,TRBV7-2,TRBJ1-1,many,TGTGCCAGCAGCCAGGGGGGGTTCACTGAAGCTTTCTTT,CASSQGGFTEAFF
NA,TRBV29-1,TRBJ2-5,many,TGCAGCGTTGCCCCTATAGGAGAGACCCAGTACTTC,CSVAPIGETQYF
NA,TRBV2,TRBJ1-5,many,TGTGCCAGCAGTGAGGTTTATAGCAATCAGCCCCAGCATTTT,CASSEVYSNQPQHF
NA,TRBV7-2,TRBJ1-1,many,TGTGCCAGCAGCTCCCTTCTGGGCACTGAAGCTTTCTTT,CASSSLLGTEAFF
TRBD1,TRBV12-3/TRBV12-4,TRBJ2-3,many,TGTGCCAGCAGTAGGGACAGGCCCACAGATACGCAGTATTTT,CASSRDRPTDTQYF
NA,TRBV12-3/TRBV12-4,TRBJ2-2,few,TGTGCCAGCAGCGTCGCCGGGGAGCTGTTTTTT,CASSVAGELFF
NA,TRBV5-1,TRBJ1-2,many,TGCGCCAGCAGCTTGGATCCAGCGAACTATGGCTACACCTTC,CASSLDPANYGYTF
TRBD2,TRBV7-2,TRBJ2-4,many,TGTGCCAGCAGCTTATCGGCCGGGACTAGCGGGATATTAGCCAAAAACATTCAGTACTTC,CASSLSAGTSGILAKNIQYF
NA,TRBV7-2,TRBJ1-6,many,TGTGCCAGCAGCGCGTATAATTCACCCCTCCACTTT,CASSAYNSPLHF
TRBD1,TRBV7-2,TRBJ2-7,many,TGTGCCAGCAGCCCTGACAGGGACGTCTACGAGCAGTACTTC,CASSPDRDVYEQYF
NA,TRBV7-2,TRBJ1-1,many,TGTGCCAGCAGCTTGTACAGGGTGGAAAAAAACACTGAAGCTTTCTTT,CASSLYRVEKNTEAFF
TRBD2,TRBV7-2,TRBJ2-1,many,TGTGCCAGCAGCTTAGTTAGCGGGATCTACAATGAGCAGTTCTTC,CASSLVSGIYNEQFF
NA,TRBV20-1,TRBJ1-1,many,TGCAGCGCTAGGCATGGGAACACTGAAGCTTTCTTT,CSARHGNTEAFF
NA,TRBV6-6,TRBJ2-1,many,TGTGCCAGCAGTTACAGGTTTGACAATGAGCAGTTCTTC,CASSYRFDNEQFF
NA,TRBV20-1,TRBJ1-3,many,TGCAGTGTTGGGGACCGAGGGGGTTACTCTGGAAACACCATATATTTT,CSVGDRGGYSGNTIYF
NA,TRBV7-8,TRBJ1-3,many,TGTGCCAGCAGCTTAGACGGGAATAGGGGAAACACCATATATTTT,CASSLDGNRGNTIYF
NA,TRBV20-1,TRBJ1-1,many,TGCAGTGCCGAGGGGATGGCGAACACTGAAGCTTTCTTT,CSAEGMANTEAFF
NA,TRBV6-8,TRBJ2-1,many,TGTGCCAGCAGTTATGTTCCCGGACTTTACAATGAGCAGTTCTTC,CASSYVPGLYNEQFF
NA,TRBV7-9,TRBJ2-3,many,TGTGCCAGCAGCTTACAGGGCGGCACAGATACGCAGTATTTT,CASSLQGGTDTQYF
TRBD2,TRBV2,TRBJ2-1,many,TGTGCCAGCAGGGGGGAGGGACTAGCGAGTAATGAGCAGTTCTTC,CASRGEGLASNEQFF
TRBD1,TRBV5-1,TRBJ2-5,many,TGCGCCAGCAGCGACGGGACAGAACAAGAGACCCAGTACTTC,CASSDGTEQETQYF
NA,TRBV12-3/TRBV12-4,TRBJ2-7,many,TGTGCCAGCAGTTTTTACAGTGTTCGGGAGCAGTACTTC,CASSFYSVREQYF
NA,TRBV28,TRBJ1-5,many,TGTGCCAGCACATCGATAGATTTAGGGGCGTATAGCAATCAGCCCCAGCATTTT,CASTSIDLGAYSNQPQHF
NA,TRBV7-6,TRBJ2-6,NA,TGTGCCAGCAGCCCAGCGCCGGGACAACCATTCTCTGGGGCCAACGTCCTGACTTTC,CASSPAPGQPFSGANVLTF
TRBD2,TRBV12-3/TRBV12-4,TRBJ2-4,many,TGTGCCAGCAGTTCCTCGGGAGGGGTCGGCAGAAACATTCAGTACTTC,CASSSSGGVGRNIQYF
TRBD2,TRBV7-2,TRBJ2-1,many,TGTGCCAGCAGCCCTGAGGGGAGGGGCTACAATGAGCAGTTCTTC,CASSPEGRGYNEQFF
NA,TRBV7-3,TRBJ1-6,many,TGTGCCAGCAGCTTATCAGGGTTATCACCCCTCCACTTT,CASSLSGLSPLHF
TRBD2,TRBV5-1,TRBJ2-6,many,TGCGCCAGCAGCTTGGCCAGACTAGCGGGTGGCTCTGGGGCCAACGTCCTGACTTTC,CASSLARLAGGSGANVLTF
NA,TRBV7-2,TRBJ2-7,many,TGTGCCAGCAGCTTAGCGCGTCAGGGGGGCGAGCAGTACTTC,CASSLARQGGEQYF
TRBD2,TRBV18,TRBJ2-5,many,TGTGCCAGCTCACCAACCACCTTAGCGGGACAAGAGACCCAGTACTTC,CASSPTTLAGQETQYF
TRBD2,TRBV2,TRBJ2-1,many,TGTGCCAGCAAGCGGGAGCGAGAGCAGTTCTTC,CASKREREQFF
TRBD2,TRBV2,TRBJ2-3,many,TGTGCCGGGCGGGGGGGTAATTTGTTCACAGATACGCAGTATTTT,CAGRGGNLFTDTQYF
NA,TRBV7-2,TRBJ1-1,many,TGTGCCAGCAGCTTAATACCAGGTAACACTGAAGCTTTCTTT,CASSLIPGNTEAFF
TRBD2,TRBV29-1,TRBJ2-5,many,TGCAGTGGAGCGGGGGAAGAGACCCAGTACTTC,CSGAGEETQYF